This T cell receptor (beta chain) was profiled in a study of CD8 T cells in ankylosing spondylitis (dated by TCRdb to about 2017). Looking at the study overall: The study set out to find disease-linked TCR variants by profiling T cell receptor beta repertoires in ankylosing spondylitis patients and healthy donors. The full study cohort comprised around 25 ankylosing spondylitis patients and roughly 100 healthy donors. Peripheral blood was sampled, and synovial fluid was additionally collected from ankylosing spondylitis patients.

With regard to this clonotype: Its recognized antigen is unknown. Nothing much larger sits one base from this clone, and base qualities are not available.

On the study overall, not on this receptor specifically: Some TCR beta motif variants had previously been reported in synovial fluid and blood of reactive arthritis patients, which suggested common disease-initiation mechanisms. In peripheral blood, the disease-linked clones were found at relatively low frequencies and had a CD8+ phenotype. A TCR beta motif made up of several highly homologous amino acid variants appeared to be characteristic of blood from ankylosing spondylitis patients. According to the report, matched synovial fluid samples from ankylosing spondylitis patients were significantly enriched for the disease-linked clones.

The instrument was an Illumina HiSeq 2500. Quantitative 5'-RACE with molecular barcodes was the method used to prepare the TCR beta libraries. From the authors' description of their analysis: A new computational method, built on a probabilistic model of VDJ rearrangement, was used to identify disease-linked TCR variants. TCRdb reanalyzed the raw reads on its own, using fastp at Q25 for trimming and MiXCR for clone calling, and kept in-frame beta chains. For every CDR3 protein sequence, its rows merge into one entry that carries the most common genes and DNA. In this record, the V and J calls reflect TCRdb's handling and not the investigators' own analysis. The sample yields about 360,000 distinct CDR3 sequences; 20% to 25% were counted once. Jointly, the top ten make up around 13% of the sample. V sheds 6 bases and J sheds 8 bases, leaving 14 bases between their ends. From its cysteine to its phenylalanine, the CDR3 spans 13 amino acids. The CDR3 DNA has 39 bases and is translated from base 1.

In this chain, TRBV12-3 or TRBV12-4 is recombined with TRBJ2-1, with TRBD1 as a weak D call on 5 bases. The sequencing input was blood, either unsorted or a sorted T cell fraction (not recorded which). The receptor was derived from a male donor with ankylosing spondylitis or in good health (not recorded which). In nucleotide form, the sequence is TGTGCCAGCAGAGGCCCCAGGGTCCATGAGCAGTTCTTC. Translated, this gives CASRGPRVHEQFF.